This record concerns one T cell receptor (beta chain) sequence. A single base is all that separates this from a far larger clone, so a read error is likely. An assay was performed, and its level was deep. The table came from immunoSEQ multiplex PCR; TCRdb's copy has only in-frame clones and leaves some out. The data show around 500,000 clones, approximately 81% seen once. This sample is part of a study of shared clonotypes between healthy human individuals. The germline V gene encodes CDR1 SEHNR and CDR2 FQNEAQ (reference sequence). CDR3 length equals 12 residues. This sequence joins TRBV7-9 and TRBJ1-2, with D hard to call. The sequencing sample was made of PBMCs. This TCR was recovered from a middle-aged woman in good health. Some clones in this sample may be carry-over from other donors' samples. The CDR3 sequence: CASSLGGFWANF. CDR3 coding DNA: TGTGCCAGCAGCTTAGGAGGGTTTTGGGCCAACTTC.